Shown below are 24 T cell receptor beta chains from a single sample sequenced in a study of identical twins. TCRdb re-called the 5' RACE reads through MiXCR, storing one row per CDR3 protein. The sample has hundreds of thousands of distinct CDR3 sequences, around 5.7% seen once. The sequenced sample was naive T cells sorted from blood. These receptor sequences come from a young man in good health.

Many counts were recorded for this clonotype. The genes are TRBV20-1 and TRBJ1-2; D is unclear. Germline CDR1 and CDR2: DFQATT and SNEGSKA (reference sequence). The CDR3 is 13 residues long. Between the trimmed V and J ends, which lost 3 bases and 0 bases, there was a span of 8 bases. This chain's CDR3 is CSASKITNYGYTF. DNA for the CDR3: TGCAGTGCTAGCAAGATTACTAACTATGGCTACACCTTC.

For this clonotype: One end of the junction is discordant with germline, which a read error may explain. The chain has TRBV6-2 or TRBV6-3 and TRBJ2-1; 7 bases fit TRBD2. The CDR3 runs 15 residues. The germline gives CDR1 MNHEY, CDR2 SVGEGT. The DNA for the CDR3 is TGTGTCAGCGAGGGCGGGAGTGTCTCCTACAATGAGCAGTTCTTC. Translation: CVSEGGSVSYNEQFF.

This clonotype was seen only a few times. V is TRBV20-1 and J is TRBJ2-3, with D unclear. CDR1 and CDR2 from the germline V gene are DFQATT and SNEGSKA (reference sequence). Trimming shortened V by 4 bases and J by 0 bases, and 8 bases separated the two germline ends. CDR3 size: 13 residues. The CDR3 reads CSAKITSTDTQYF. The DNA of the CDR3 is TGCAGTGCTAAAATAACAAGCACAGATACGCAGTATTTT.

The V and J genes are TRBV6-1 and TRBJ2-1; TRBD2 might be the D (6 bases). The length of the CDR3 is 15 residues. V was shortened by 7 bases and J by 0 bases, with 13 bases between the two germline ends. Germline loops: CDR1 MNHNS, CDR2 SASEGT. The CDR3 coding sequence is TGTGCCAGCATAGGCGGGATAGGCTCCTACAATGAGCAGTTCTTC. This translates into CASIGGIGSYNEQFF.

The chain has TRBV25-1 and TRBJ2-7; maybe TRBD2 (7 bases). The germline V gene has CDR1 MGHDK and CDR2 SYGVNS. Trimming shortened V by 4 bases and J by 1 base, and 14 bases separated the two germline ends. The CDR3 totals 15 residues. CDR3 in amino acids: CASSGWGGPSYEQYF. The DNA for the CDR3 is TGTGCCAGCAGTGGCTGGGGGGGGCCGTCCTACGAGCAGTACTTC.

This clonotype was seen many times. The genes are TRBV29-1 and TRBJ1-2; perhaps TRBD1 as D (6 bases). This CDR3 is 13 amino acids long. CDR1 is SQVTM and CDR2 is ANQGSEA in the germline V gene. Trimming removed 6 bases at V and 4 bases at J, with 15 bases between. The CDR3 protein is CSVSARGSYGYTF. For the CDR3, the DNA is TGCAGCGTCTCCGCCAGGGGCAGCTATGGCTACACCTTC.

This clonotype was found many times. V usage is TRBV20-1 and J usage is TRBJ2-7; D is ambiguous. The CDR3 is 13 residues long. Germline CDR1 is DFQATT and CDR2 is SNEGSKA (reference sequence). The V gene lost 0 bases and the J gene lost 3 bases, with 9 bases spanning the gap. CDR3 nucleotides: TGCAGTGCTAGAGAGAGGTTACTCTACGAGCAGTACTTC. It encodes CSARERLLYEQYF.

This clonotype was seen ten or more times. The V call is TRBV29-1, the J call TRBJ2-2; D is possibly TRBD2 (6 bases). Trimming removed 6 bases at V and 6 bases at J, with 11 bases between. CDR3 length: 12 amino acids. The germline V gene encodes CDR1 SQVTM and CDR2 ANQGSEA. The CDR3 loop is CSVGGVPGELFF. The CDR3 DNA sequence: TGCAGCGTAGGCGGGGTCCCCGGGGAGCTGTTTTTT.

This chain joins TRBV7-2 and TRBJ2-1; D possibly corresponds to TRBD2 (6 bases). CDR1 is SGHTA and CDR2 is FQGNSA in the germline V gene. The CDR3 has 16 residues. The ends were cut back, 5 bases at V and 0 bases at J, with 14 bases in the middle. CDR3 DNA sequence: TGTGCCAGCAGCGGTCAGCGGGTAGGCTCCTACAATGAGCAGTTCTTC. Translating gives CASSGQRVGSYNEQFF.

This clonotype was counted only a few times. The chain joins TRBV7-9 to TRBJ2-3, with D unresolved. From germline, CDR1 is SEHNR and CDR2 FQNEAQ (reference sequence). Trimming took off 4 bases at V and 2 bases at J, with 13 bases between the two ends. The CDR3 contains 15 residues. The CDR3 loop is CASSSERTFTDTQYF. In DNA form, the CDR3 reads TGTGCCAGCAGCTCCGAACGGACCTTCACAGATACGCAGTATTTT.

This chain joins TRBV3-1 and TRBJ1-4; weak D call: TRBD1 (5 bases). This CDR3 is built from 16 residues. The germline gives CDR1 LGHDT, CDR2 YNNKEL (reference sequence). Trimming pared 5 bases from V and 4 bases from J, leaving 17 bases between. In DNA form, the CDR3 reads TGTGCCAGCAGCTGGTCCCCCGGGGCCGGTAATGAAAAACTGTTTTTT. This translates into CASSWSPGAGNEKLFF.

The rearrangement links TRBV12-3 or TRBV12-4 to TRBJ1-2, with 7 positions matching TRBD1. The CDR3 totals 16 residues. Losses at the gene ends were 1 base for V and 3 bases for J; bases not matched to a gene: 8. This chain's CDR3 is CASSLGLGTADYGYTF. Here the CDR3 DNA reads TGTGCCAGCAGTTTAGGGTTAGGGACAGCGGACTATGGCTACACCTTC.

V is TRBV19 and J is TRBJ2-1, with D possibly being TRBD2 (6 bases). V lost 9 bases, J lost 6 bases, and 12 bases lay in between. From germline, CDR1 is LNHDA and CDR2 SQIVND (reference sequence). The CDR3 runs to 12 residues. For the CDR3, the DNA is TGTGCCAGCGGGAGAGTGCCCAATGAGCAGTTCTTC. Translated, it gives CASGRVPNEQFF. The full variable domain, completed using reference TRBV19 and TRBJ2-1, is DGGITQSPKYLFRKEGQNVTLSCEQNLNHDAMYWYRQDPGQGLRLIYYSQIVNDFQKGDIAEGYSVSREKKESFPLTVTSAQKNPTAFYLCASGRVPNEQFFGPGTRLTVL.

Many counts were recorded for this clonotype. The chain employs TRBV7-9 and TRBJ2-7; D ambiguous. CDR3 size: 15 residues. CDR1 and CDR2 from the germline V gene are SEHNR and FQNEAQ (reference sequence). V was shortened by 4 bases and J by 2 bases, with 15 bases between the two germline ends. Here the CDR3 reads CASSSLDREPYEQYV. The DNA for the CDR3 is TGTGCCAGCAGCTCCCTTGACCGAGAACCCTACGAGCAGTACGTC.

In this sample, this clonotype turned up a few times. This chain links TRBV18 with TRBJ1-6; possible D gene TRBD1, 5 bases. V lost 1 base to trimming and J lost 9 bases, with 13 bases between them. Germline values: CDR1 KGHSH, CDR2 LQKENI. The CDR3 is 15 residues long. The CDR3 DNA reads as TGTGCCAGCTCACCACTCAGGGATGAGCTTTCACCCCTCCACTTT. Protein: CASSPLRDELSPLHF.

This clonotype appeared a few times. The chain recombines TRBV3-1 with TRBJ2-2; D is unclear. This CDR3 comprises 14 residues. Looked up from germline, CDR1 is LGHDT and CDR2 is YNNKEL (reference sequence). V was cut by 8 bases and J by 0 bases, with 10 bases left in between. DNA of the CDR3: TGTGCCAGCGAAGGTGGGACGAACACCGGGGAGCTGTTTTTT. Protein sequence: CASEGGTNTGELFF.

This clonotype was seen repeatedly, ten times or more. The CDR3 DNA is TGTGCCAGCAGTTTCGGAAGCGGTGAGACCCAGTACTTC. It encodes CASSFGSGETQYF. The chain links TRBV28 to TRBJ2-5, with a possible D match to TRBD2 (5 bases). Per germline, CDR1 MDHEN and CDR2 SYDVKM. V lost 3 bases and J 5 bases, leaving 10 bases between the germline ends. This CDR3 is built from 13 residues.

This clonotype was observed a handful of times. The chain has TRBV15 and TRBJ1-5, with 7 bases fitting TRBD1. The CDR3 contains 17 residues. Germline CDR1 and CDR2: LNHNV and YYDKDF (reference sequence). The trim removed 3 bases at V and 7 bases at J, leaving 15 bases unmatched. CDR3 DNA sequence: TGTGCCACCAGCAGTACTGTATGGCAGGGGGGAGGACAGCCCCAGCATTTT. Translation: CATSSTVWQGGGQPQHF. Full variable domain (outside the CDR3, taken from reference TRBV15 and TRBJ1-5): DAMVIQNPRYQVTQFGKPVTLSCSQTLNHNVMYWYQQKSSQAPKLLFHYYDKDFNNEADTPDNFQSRRPNTSFCFLDIRSPGLGDTAMYLCATSSTVWQGGGQPQHFGDGTRLSIL.

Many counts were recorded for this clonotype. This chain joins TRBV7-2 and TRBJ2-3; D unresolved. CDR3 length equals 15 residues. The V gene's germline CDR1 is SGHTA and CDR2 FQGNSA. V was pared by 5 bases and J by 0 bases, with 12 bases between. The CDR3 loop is CASSPGASSTDTQYF. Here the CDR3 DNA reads TGTGCCAGCAGCCCTGGCGCTTCTAGCACAGATACGCAGTATTTT.

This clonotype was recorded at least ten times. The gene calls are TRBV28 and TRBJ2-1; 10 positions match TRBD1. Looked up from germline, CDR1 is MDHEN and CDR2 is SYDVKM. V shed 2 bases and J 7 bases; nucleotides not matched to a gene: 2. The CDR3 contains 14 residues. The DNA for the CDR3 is TGTGCCAGCAGTTTAGCGGACAGGGGGAATGAGCAGTTCTTC. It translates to CASSLADRGNEQFF.

This CDR3 reads CASRPRDRSYEQYV. For the CDR3, the DNA is TGTGCCAGCCGACCCCGGGACAGATCCTACGAGCAGTACGTC. The chain carries TRBV5-6 and TRBJ2-7, with 7 bases aligning to TRBD1. Unmatched junction bases numbered 8, after V lost 7 bases and J lost 1 base. The CDR3 extends over 14 amino acids. Looked up from germline, CDR1 is SGHDT and CDR2 is YYEEEE.

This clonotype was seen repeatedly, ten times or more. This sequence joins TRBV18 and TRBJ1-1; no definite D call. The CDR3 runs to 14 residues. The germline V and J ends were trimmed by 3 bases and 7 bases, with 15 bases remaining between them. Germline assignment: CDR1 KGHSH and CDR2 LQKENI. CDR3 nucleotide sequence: TGTGCCAGCTCACCGCTCGAGACCACGAGTGAAGCTTTCTTT. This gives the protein CASSPLETTSEAFF. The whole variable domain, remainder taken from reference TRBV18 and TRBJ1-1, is NAGVMQNPRHLVRRRGQEARLRCSPMKGHSHVYWYRQLPEEGLKFMVYLQKENIIDESGMPKERFSAEFPKEGPSILRIQQVVRGDSAAYFCASSPLETTSEAFFGQGTRLTVV.

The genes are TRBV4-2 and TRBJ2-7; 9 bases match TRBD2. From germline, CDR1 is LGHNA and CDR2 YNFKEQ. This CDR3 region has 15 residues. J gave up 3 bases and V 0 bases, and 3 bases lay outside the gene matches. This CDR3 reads CASSQEASGDYEQYF. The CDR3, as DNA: TGTGCCAGCAGCCAAGAAGCTAGCGGGGACTACGAGCAGTACTTC.

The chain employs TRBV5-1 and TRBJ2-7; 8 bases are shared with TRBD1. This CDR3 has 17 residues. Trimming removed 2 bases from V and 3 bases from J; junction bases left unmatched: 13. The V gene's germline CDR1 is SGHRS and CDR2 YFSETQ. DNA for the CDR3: TGCGCCAGCAGCTTAGAAGGTGGAGGTGGACAGGGCTACGAGCAGTACTTC. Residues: CASSLEGGGGQGYEQYF.